The 28 T cell receptor beta chains listed next were all sequenced from one sample in a study of T cells in Graves' hyperthyroidism and ophthalmopathy. Amplified regions were TCR beta CDR3 sequences from RNA transcripts. A set of HTBI primers served as the primers for a first-round RT-PCR of the TCR CDR3. MiXCR, applied by TCRdb to the multiplex PCR reads, yields one record per CDR3 protein. Among roughly 250,000 distinct CDR3 sequences listed, over 15% were seen once. Material for sequencing was blood. The receptors were gathered from a woman between 18 and 30 years old with Graves' ophthalmopathy.

This clonotype appeared many times. The chain uses TRBV10-3 and TRBJ1-2, with no clear D. The germline V gene encodes CDR1 ENHRY and CDR2 SYGVKD. The V gene lost 11 bases and the J gene lost 8 bases, with 27 bases spanning the gap. This CDR3 comprises 15 residues. CDR3 region: CASSREADLLQGYTF. The DNA for the CDR3 is TGTGCCTCTTCGAGGGAGGCAGATCTTCTGCAAGGCTACACCTTC.

In its sample, this clonotype was seen many times. In DNA, the CDR3 is TGCAGTGCTAGAGATGGGGGGACAGGGGGTCCCGAGCAGTACTTC. Its translation is CSARDGGTGGPEQYF. This chain joins TRBV20-1 and TRBJ2-7; 11 bases fit TRBD1. V shed 0 bases, J shed 6 bases, and the junction held 7 bases outside the gene matches. The CDR3 is 15 residues long. Germline CDR1 reads DFQATT; CDR2 reads SNEGSKA (reference sequence).

The sample holds many counts of this clonotype. The chain recombines TRBV6-1 with TRBJ2-1; TRBD2 matches at 11 bases. Germline values: CDR1 MNHNS, CDR2 SASEGT. V trimming: 5 bases; J trimming: 8 bases; junction bases outside the gene matches: 11. This CDR3 region has 16 residues. For the CDR3, the DNA is TGTGCCAGCAGTATTAGCGGGGGGGCCAGCTGGGATGAGCAGTTCTTC. It is translated as CASSISGGASWDEQFF.

The V and J genes are TRBV9 and TRBJ1-2; TRBD1 matches at 7 bases. After removal of 4 bases from V and 2 bases from J, the junction contained 5 bases not matched to a gene. The CDR3 is 14 amino acids. CDR1 SGDLS and CDR2 YYNGEE come from the germline V gene. This CDR3 reads CASSPAQGNYGYTF. The CDR3 bases are TGTGCCAGCAGCCCCGCACAGGGGAACTATGGCTACACCTTC.

As concerns this clonotype: Germline and junction disagree at one end, which may indicate a read error. The chain has TRBV7-9 and TRBJ2-7; tentative D call: TRBD2 (6 bases). CDR1 is SEHNR and CDR2 is FQNEAQ in the germline V gene (reference sequence). The CDR3 has 14 amino acids. Written as DNA, the CDR3 is TGTGCCAGCAGCACCGGTGGTAGCGGCTACGGGCAGTACTTC. As protein: CASSTGGSGYGQYF.

This clonotype was counted ten times or more. The chain employs TRBV6-1 and TRBJ2-2; the D gene is possibly TRBD2 (5 bases). CDR1 MNHNS and CDR2 SASEGT come from the germline V gene. The CDR3 contains 14 residues. V lost 5 bases to trimming and J lost 7 bases, with 14 bases between them. The chain's CDR3 is CASSYGGRGGELFF. CDR3 sequence (DNA): TGTGCCAGCAGTTATGGTGGGAGAGGCGGGGAGCTGTTTTTT.

The table lists this clonotype with many counts. The V call is TRBV28, the J call TRBJ2-7, with D perhaps TRBD2 (6 bases). This CDR3 spans 14 amino acids. Germline CDR1 MDHEN, CDR2 SYDVKM. Between the trimmed V and J ends, which lost 5 bases and 3 bases, there was a span of 14 bases. The CDR3 DNA sequence: TGTGCCAGCAGTCCGGGACTTCCCAGCTACGAGCAGTACTTC. It specifies CASSPGLPSYEQYF. Full variable domain (outside the CDR3, taken from reference TRBV28 and TRBJ2-7): DVKVTQSSRYLVKRTGEKVFLECVQDMDHENMFWYRQDPGLGLRLIYFSYDVKMKEKGDIPEGYSVSREKKERFSLILESASTNQTSMYLCASSPGLPSYEQYFGPGTRLTVT.

This clonotype occurred many times. The chain has TRBV5-1 and TRBJ2-2; 7 nucleotides align to TRBD2. V was pared by 0 bases and J by 0 bases, with 2 bases of the junction left unmatched. Per germline, CDR1 SGHRS and CDR2 YFSETQ. The CDR3 runs 16 residues. CDR3 protein: CASSLAAGANTGELFF. In DNA, the CDR3 is TGCGCCAGCAGCTTGGCCGCGGGGGCGAACACCGGGGAGCTGTTTTTT.

Ten or more counts support this clonotype. J is TRBJ2-1 and V is TRBV24-1; D remains unclear. CDR3 length: 13 residues. The V end was cut by 5 bases, the J end by 7 bases, with 11 bases between. CDR1 is KGHDR and CDR2 is SFDVKD in the germline V gene. The CDR3 region has the DNA TGTGCCACCAGTGGTACTCGCCGGAATGAGCAGTTCTTC. It encodes CATSGTRRNEQFF.

This clonotype was counted ten times or more. The CDR3 here is CASSLRGDKPGNTIYF. The DNA of the CDR3 is TGTGCCAGCAGTTTAAGGGGGGACAAACCTGGAAACACCATATATTTT. The chain employs TRBV12-3 or TRBV12-4 and TRBJ1-3; D is perhaps TRBD1 (6 bases). Trimming stripped 2 bases from V and 2 bases from J, with 13 bases between. This CDR3 spans 16 amino acids.

The J gene is TRBJ2-6, the V gene TRBV19, with D unresolved. The V and J ends lost 5 bases and 0 bases respectively, with 11 bases between them. The CDR3 loop spans 16 amino acids. CDR1 is LNHDA, CDR2 SQIVND, per germline (reference sequence). The CDR3 here is CASSSGRSSGANVLTF. In DNA, the CDR3 is TGTGCCAGTAGTTCCGGACGGAGCTCTGGGGCCAACGTCCTGACTTTC.

This clonotype appeared many times. The chain combines TRBV5-1 with TRBJ2-1; 14 bases are a match to TRBD2. Looked up from germline, CDR1 is SGHRS and CDR2 is YFSETQ. The CDR3 totals 16 residues. J lost 9 bases, V lost 4 bases, and 9 bases had no gene match. CDR3 sequence (DNA): TGCGCCAGCAGCGGCGGGACTAGCGGGAGTGTAACTGAGCAGTTCTTC. Its translation is CASSGGTSGSVTEQFF.

Turning to this clonotype: The junction does not match germline at one end; this may be a read error. The genes are TRBV7-9 and TRBJ2-5; 11 bases line up with TRBD2. CDR3 length: 20 amino acids. Germline V CDR1 and CDR2: SEHNR, FQNEAQ (reference sequence). The CDR3 loop reads CASNLLGTSGQRALQETQYF. The CDR3 DNA reads as TGTGCCAGCAACTTATTAGGGACTAGCGGACAAAGGGCTTTACAAGAGACCCAGTACTTC.

This clonotype has ten or more counts. The chain employs TRBV28 and TRBJ2-1; 15 bases are a match to TRBD2. V was clipped by 6 bases and J by 1 base; unmatched bases: 4. Per germline, CDR1 MDHEN and CDR2 SYDVKM. The CDR3 consists of 17 residues. CDR3 DNA sequence: TGTGCCAGCAGCGGACTAGCGGGAGGGCGATCCTACAATGAGCAGTTCTTC. Protein: CASSGLAGGRSYNEQFF.

This clonotype was seen at least ten times. This sequence joins TRBV2 and TRBJ2-7; the match to TRBD1 covers 10 bases. The CDR3 loop spans 17 amino acids. J was trimmed by 0 bases and V by 4 bases; bases with no gene match: 9. CDR1 and CDR2 from the germline V gene are SNHLY and FYNNEI. The CDR3 DNA reads TGTGCCAGCAGTGGAGACAGGGGGCCGGCGTCCTCCTACGAGCAGTACTTC. Amino acid sequence: CASSGDRGPASSYEQYF.

This clonotype has a count of ten or more. The chain combines TRBV20-1 with TRBJ2-1; D is uncertain. The CDR3 loop spans 11 amino acids. V dropped 6 bases and J dropped 7 bases, with 10 bases sitting between them. Germline-derived CDR1 and CDR2 are DFQATT and SNEGSKA (reference sequence). In DNA, the CDR3 is TGCAGTGCGGAACCCTCGAATGAGCAGTTCTTC. Protein sequence: CSAEPSNEQFF.

This clonotype occurred many times. The CDR3 DNA sequence: TGTGCCAGCAGCGCCTTGGGGGGAGGAGAGACCCAGTACTTC. Translation gives CASSALGGGETQYF. The chain recombines TRBV12-3 or TRBV12-4 with TRBJ2-5, with a weak D call TRBD2 (6 bases). Trimming stripped 6 bases from V and 4 bases from J, with 15 bases between. The CDR3 covers 14 residues.

This clonotype was counted a few times. The chain couples TRBV6-1 to TRBJ2-7, with D perhaps TRBD1 (6 bases). The V gene's germline CDR1 is MNHNS and CDR2 SASEGT. The CDR3 loop spans 15 amino acids. Trimming took off 6 bases at V and 1 base at J, with 16 bases between the two ends. CDR3 loop: CASRRNRVGSYEQYF. CDR3 coding DNA: TGTGCCAGCAGGAGAAACAGGGTTGGGTCCTACGAGCAGTACTTC.

This clonotype was detected ten times or more. This rearrangement joins TRBV30 to TRBJ1-1; D gene unclear. Germline V gene sequence: CDR1 GTSNPN, CDR2 SVGIG (reference sequence). The CDR3 runs to 12 residues. V was cut by 0 bases and J by 5 bases, with 7 bases left in between. The CDR3 protein is CAWSVSWTEAFF. In DNA form, the CDR3 reads TGTGCCTGGAGTGTATCATGGACTGAAGCTTTCTTT.

This clonotype was detected many times. This sequence joins TRBV4-1 and TRBJ1-6; D not certain. Trimming pared 0 bases from V and 7 bases from J, leaving 4 bases between. The CDR3 consists of 13 residues. The germline gives CDR1 MGHRA, CDR2 YSYEKL. The CDR3 DNA reads TGCGCCAGCAGCCAAGATGTGAATTCACCCCTCCACTTT. This encodes CASSQDVNSPLHF.

The V call is TRBV3-1, the J call TRBJ2-7, with D possibly called TRBD1 or TRBD2 (6 bases each). Between the trimmed V and J ends, which lost 1 base and 5 bases, there was a span of 18 bases. The CDR3 contains 16 residues. Germline CDR1 reads LGHDT; CDR2 reads YNNKEL (reference sequence). DNA for the CDR3: TGTGCCAGCAGCCAAGCCTTAAACGCGGGACACCACGAGCAGTACTTC. This sequence encodes CASSQALNAGHHEQYF.

This clonotype was seen repeatedly, ten times or more. V is TRBV6-1 and J is TRBJ1-2, with TRBD1 matching over 8 bases. The junction had 5 bases not matched to a gene; V was cut back by 3 bases and J by 8 bases. The CDR3 sequence is 13 residues long. Germline V lookup: CDR1 MNHNS, CDR2 SASEGT. In nucleotides, the CDR3 is TGTGCCAGCAGTGAGCGACAGGGGCAAGGCTACACCTTC. Translation: CASSERQGQGYTF.

This clonotype turned up a few times. V and J are TRBV9 and TRBJ2-3; no firm D call. CDR3 length equals 13 residues. V was pared by 0 bases and J by 4 bases, with 6 bases between. CDR1 and CDR2 (germline): SGDLS, YYNGEE. CDR3 amino acids: CASSVELSDTQYF. CDR3 bases: TGTGCCAGCAGCGTAGAGCTTTCAGATACGCAGTATTTT.

This clonotype showed up many times. The DNA of the CDR3 is TGTGCCAGCAGCTGGGGGGGGGCTAGCGGCACAGATACGCAGTATTTT. Protein sequence: CASSWGGASGTDTQYF. The genes are TRBV7-2 and TRBJ2-3, with D possibly being TRBD2 (7 bases). This CDR3 contains 16 residues. Germline V gene data show CDR1 as SGHTA and CDR2 as FQGNSA. V was pared by 4 bases and J by 1 base, with 15 bases between.

The V and J genes are TRBV5-4 and TRBJ2-7; 11 nucleotides align to TRBD2. The junction had 6 bases not matched to a gene; V was cut back by 4 bases and J by 3 bases. This CDR3 is 15 amino acids long. CDR1 and CDR2 (germline): SGHNT, YYREEE (reference sequence). DNA for the CDR3: TGTGCCAGCAGCCAGGGACTAGCGGAAAACTACGAGCAGTACTTC. It specifies CASSQGLAENYEQYF. Complete variable domain (other parts from reference TRBV5-4 and TRBJ2-7): ETGVTQSPTHLIKTRGQQVTLRCSSQSGHNTVSWYQQALGQGPQFIFQYYREEENGRGNFPPRFSGLQFPNYSSELNVNALELDDSALYLCASSQGLAENYEQYFGPGTRLTVT.

Points on this clonotype: This sequence may be a read error, since a much larger clone differs from it by one base. The chain couples TRBV7-2 to TRBJ1-1; TRBD1 agrees at 10 bases. This CDR3 is 15 amino acids long. V lost 5 bases to trimming and J lost 8 bases; unmatched junction nucleotides: 11. Germline loops: CDR1 SGHTA, CDR2 FQGNSA. CDR3 in amino acids: CTSSLTTGGVGEAFF. The CDR3 DNA follows: TGTACCAGCAGCCTCACGACAGGGGGCGTCGGCGAAGCTTTCTTT. Supplemented by reference TRBV7-2 and TRBJ1-1, the full variable domain reads GAGVSQSPSNKVTEKGKDVELRCDPISGHTALYWYRQSLGQGLEFLIYFQGNSAPDKSGLPSDRFSAERTGGSVSTLTIQRTQQEDSAVYLCTSSLTTGGVGEAFFGQGTRLTVV.

This clonotype was seen repeatedly, ten times or more. This chain links TRBV24-1 with TRBJ2-7, with TRBD2 as a possible D gene (6 bases). CDR1 KGHDR and CDR2 SFDVKD come from the germline V gene. Trimming took off 7 bases at V and 5 bases at J, with 14 bases between the two ends. The CDR3 is 13 amino acids. The DNA of the CDR3 is TGTGCCACCAGCGGGGGAAGCAGAGACGAGCAGTACTTC. Translated, it gives CATSGGSRDEQYF.

In this sample, this clonotype turned up many times. V and J are TRBV28 and TRBJ1-5, with D possibly matching TRBD1 (6 bases). The CDR3 totals 16 residues. The V end was cut by 6 bases, the J end by 0 bases, with 15 bases between. Germline V gene lookup returns CDR1 MDHEN and CDR2 SYDVKM. CDR3 loop: CASSPQGSHSNQPQHF. The DNA for the CDR3 is TGTGCCAGCAGCCCACAGGGATCTCATAGCAATCAGCCCCAGCATTTT.